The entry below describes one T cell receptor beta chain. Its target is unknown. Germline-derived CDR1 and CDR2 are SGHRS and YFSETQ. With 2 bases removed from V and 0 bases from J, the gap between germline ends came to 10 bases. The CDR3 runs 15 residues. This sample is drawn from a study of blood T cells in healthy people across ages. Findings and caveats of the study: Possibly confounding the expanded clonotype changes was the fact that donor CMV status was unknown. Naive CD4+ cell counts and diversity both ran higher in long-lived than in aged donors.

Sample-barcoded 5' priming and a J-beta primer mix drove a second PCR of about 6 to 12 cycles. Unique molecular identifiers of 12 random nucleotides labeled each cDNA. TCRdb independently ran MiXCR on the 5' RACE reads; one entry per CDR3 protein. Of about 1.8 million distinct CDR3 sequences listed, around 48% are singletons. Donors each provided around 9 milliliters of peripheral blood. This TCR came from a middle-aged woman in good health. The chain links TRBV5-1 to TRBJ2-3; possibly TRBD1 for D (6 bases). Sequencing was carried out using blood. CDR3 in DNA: TGCGCCAGCAGCTTCCGGACAGAGAGCACAGATACGCAGTATTTT. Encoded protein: CASSFRTESTDTQYF.